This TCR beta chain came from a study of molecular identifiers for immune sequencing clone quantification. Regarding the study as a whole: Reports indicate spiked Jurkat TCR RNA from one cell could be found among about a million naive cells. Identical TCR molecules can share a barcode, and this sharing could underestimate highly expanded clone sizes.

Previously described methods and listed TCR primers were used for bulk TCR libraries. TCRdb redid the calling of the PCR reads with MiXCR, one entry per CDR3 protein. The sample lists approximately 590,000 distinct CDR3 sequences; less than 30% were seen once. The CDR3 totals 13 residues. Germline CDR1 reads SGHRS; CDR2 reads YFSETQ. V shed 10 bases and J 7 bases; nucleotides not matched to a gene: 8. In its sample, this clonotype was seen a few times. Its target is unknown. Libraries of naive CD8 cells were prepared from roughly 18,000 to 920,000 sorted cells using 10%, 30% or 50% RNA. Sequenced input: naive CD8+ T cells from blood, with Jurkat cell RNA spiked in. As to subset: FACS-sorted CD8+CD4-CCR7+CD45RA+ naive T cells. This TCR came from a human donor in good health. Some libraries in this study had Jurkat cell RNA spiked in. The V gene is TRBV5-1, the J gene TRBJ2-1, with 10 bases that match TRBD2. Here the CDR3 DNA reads TGCGCCGCCACCGTAGCGGGAGGAAATGAGCAGTTCTTC. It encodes CAATVAGGNEQFF.